Below, 8 T cell receptor beta chains from the same sample are listed, as sequenced in a study of cytomegalovirus exposure and HLA in healthy donors. The PCR contained 60 Vbeta and 13 Jbeta primers. Repertoires were generated with immunoSEQ multiplex PCR, while TCRdb's copy carries only in-frame clones and drops some. The table lists about 120,000 clones, 60% to 85% of them singletons, with 2.7% in the top ten. The material sequenced was PBMCs. The receptors come from a female donor in good health and CMV-seronegative.

The rearrangement uses TRBV19 and TRBJ1-1; TRBD1 matches at 9 bases. Germline assignment: CDR1 LNHDA and CDR2 SQIVND (reference sequence). Trimming removed 3 bases from V and 10 bases from J; junction bases left unmatched: 9. CDR3 length: 14 amino acids. In DNA, the CDR3 is TGTGCCAGTAGTATGTCCCGGGACAGGGTTCGAGCTTTCTTT. Translation: CASSMSRDRVRAFF. The entire variable domain, with the rest obtained from reference TRBV19 and TRBJ1-1, is as follows: DGGITQSPKYLFRKEGQNVTLSCEQNLNHDAMYWYRQDPGQGLRLIYYSQIVNDFQKGDIAEGYSVSREKKESFPLTVTSAQKNPTAFYLCASSMSRDRVRAFFGQGTRLTVV.

On this clone itself: Germline is not matched at one junction end, which may reflect a read error. CDR3 loop: CASSESGGGLGASYGYTF. The CDR3 region has the DNA TGTGCCAGTAGTGAATCAGGGGGCGGATTGGGTGCGAGCTATGGCTACACCTTC. The rearrangement joins TRBV6-1 to TRBJ1-2; 8 bases align to TRBD1. The germline V gene has CDR1 MNHNS and CDR2 SASEGT. The CDR3 extends over 18 amino acids.

This chain joins TRBV13 and TRBJ2-7; 8 bases are shared with TRBD2. The V gene's germline CDR1 is PRHDT and CDR2 FYEKMQ (reference sequence). The CDR3 covers 13 residues. The V segment lost 3 bases and the J segment 6 bases; nucleotides outside the gene matches: 4. The CDR3 loop is CASSLFGGAEQYF. The DNA of the CDR3 is TGTGCCAGCAGCTTGTTCGGGGGGGCCGAGCAGTACTTC.

The V call is TRBV9, the J call TRBJ1-3, with 9 bases matching TRBD1. Germline CDR1 is SGDLS and CDR2 is YYNGEE. Trimming at V came to 4 bases and at J to 4 bases, leaving 9 bases not matched to a gene. The CDR3 has 16 residues. The DNA for the CDR3 is TGTGCCAGCAGCACAACTGGACAGGGGTGGGGAAACACCATATATTTT. Residues: CASSTTGQGWGNTIYF. Filled out from reference TRBV9 and TRBJ1-3, the complete variable domain reads DSGVTQTPKHLITATGQRVTLRCSPRSGDLSVYWYQQSLDQGLQFLIQYYNGEERAKGNILERFSAQQFPDLHSELNLSSLELGDSALYFCASSTTGQGWGNTIYFGEGSWLTVV.

This clone was detected a few times. The chain employs TRBV5-1 and TRBJ2-3; TRBD1 is a possible D gene (6 bases). The V end was cut by 3 bases, the J end by 0 bases, with 8 bases between. Germline-derived CDR1 and CDR2 are SGHRS and YFSETQ. There are 14 residues in the CDR3. This CDR3 is CASSSGGSTDTQYF. The CDR3 nucleotides are TGCGCCAGCAGCTCTGGGGGCAGCACAGATACGCAGTATTTT.

This chain uses TRBV11-2 with TRBJ1-1; no firm D call. This CDR3 has 15 residues. CDR1 and CDR2 from the germline V gene are SGHAT and FQNNGV. The germline V and J ends were trimmed by 0 bases and 0 bases, with 8 bases remaining between them. CDR3 coding DNA: TGTGCCAGCAGCTTAGATTCACAGATGAACACTGAAGCTTTCTTT. Its translation is CASSLDSQMNTEAFF.

The V gene is TRBV10-3, the J gene TRBJ1-3; D is perhaps TRBD1 (5 bases). V shed 3 bases and J shed 2 bases, with 8 bases lying between them. There are 14 residues in the CDR3. Germline V lookup: CDR1 ENHRY, CDR2 SYGVKD. The CDR3 nucleotides read TGTGCCATCAGTGACAGGGCAGCTGGAAACACCATATATTTT. It codes for CAISDRAAGNTIYF.

The chain combines TRBV6-6 with TRBJ2-5; no clear D gene. CDR3 length: 14 residues. The germline V gene encodes CDR1 MNHNY and CDR2 SVGAGI (reference sequence). Trimming removed 6 bases from V and 4 bases from J, with 15 bases in between. The CDR3 DNA reads as TGTGCCAGCAGCCCCCTAGGTGTAGCAGAGACCCAGTACTTC. It specifies CASSPLGVAETQYF.